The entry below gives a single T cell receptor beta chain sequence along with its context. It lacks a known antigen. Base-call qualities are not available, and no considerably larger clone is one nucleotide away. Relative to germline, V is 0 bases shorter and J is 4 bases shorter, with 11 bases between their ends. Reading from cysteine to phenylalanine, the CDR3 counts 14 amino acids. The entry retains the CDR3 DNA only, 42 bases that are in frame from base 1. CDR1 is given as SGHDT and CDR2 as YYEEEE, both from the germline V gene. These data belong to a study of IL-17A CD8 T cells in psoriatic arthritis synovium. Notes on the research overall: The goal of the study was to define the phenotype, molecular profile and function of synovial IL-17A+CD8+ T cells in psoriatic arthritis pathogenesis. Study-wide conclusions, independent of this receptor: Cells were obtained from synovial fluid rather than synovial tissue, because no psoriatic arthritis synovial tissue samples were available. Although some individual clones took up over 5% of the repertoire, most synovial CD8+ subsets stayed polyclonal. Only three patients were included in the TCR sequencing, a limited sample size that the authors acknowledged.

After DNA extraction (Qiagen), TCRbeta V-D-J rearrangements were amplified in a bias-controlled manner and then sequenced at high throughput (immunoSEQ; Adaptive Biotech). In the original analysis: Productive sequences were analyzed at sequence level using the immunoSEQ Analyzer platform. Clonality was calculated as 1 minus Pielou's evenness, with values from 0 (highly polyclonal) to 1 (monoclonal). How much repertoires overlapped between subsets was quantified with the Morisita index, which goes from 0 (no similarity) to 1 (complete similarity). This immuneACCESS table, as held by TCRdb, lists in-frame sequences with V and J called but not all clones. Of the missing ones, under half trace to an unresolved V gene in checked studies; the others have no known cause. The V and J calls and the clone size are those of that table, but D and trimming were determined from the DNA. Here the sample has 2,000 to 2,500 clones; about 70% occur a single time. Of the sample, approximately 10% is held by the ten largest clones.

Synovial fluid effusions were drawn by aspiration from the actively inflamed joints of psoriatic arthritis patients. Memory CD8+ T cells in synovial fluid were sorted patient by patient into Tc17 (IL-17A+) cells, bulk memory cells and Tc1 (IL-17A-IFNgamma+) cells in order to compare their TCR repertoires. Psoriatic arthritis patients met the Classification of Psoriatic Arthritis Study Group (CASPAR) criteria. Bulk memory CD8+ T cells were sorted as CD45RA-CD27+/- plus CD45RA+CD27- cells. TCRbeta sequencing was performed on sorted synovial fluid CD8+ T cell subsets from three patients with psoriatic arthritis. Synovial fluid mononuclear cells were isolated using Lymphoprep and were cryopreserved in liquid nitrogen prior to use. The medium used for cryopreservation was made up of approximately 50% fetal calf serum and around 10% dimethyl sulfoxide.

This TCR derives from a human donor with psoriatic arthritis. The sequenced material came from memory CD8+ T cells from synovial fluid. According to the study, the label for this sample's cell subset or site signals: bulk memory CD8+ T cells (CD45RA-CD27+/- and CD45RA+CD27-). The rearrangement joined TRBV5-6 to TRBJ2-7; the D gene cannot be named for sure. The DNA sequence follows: TGTGCCAGCAGCTTGGCCCTGTCCCGGTACGAGCAGTACTTC. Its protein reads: CASSLALSRYEQYF.